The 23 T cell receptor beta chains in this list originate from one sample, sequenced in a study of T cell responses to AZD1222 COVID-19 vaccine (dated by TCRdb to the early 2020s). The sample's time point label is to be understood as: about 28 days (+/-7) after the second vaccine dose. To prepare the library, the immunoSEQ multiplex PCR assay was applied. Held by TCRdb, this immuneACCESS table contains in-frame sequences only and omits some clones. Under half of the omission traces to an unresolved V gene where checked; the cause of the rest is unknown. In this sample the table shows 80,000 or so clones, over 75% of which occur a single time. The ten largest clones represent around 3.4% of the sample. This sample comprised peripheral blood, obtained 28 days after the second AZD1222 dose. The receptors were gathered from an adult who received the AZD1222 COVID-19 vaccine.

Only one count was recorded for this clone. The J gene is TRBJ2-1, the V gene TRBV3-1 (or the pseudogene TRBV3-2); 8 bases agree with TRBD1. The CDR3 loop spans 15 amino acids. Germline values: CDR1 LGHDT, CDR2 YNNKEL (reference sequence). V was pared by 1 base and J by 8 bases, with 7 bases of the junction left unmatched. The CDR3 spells CASSQGQGQIYEQFF. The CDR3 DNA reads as TGTGCCAGCAGCCAAGGACAGGGGCAGATATATGAGCAGTTCTTC.

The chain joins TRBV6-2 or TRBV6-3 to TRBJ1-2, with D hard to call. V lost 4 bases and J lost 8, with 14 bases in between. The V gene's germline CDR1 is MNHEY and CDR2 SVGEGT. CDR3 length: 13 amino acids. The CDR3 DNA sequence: TGTGCCAGCAGTTCCGCCAAGGGAGGCGGCTACACCTTC. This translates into CASSSAKGGGYTF.

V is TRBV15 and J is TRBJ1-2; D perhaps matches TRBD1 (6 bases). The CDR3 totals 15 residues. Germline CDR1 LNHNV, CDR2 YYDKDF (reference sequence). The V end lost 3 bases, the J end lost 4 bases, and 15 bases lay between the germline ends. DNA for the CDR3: TGTGCCACCAGCAGGGATACTGGACAGCTCTATGGCTACACCTTC. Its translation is CATSRDTGQLYGYTF.

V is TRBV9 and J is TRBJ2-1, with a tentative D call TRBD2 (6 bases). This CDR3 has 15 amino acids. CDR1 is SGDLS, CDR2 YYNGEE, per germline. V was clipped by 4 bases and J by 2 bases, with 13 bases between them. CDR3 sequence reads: CASSSRDSTYNEQFF. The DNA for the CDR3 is TGTGCCAGCAGCTCCCGGGACTCAACCTACAATGAGCAGTTCTTC.

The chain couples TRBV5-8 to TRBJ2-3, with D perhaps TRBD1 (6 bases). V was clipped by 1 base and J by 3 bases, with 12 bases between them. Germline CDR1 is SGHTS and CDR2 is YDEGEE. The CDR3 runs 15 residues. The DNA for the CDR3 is TGTGCCAGCAGCTTGTTCGGACAGTTGACAGATACGCAGTATTTT. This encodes CASSLFGQLTDTQYF.

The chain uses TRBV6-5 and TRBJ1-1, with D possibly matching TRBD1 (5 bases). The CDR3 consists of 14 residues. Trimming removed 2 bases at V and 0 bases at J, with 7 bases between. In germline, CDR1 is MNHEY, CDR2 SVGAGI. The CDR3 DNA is TGTGCCAGCAGTTACAGACAGATGAACACTGAAGCTTTCTTT. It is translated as CASSYRQMNTEAFF.

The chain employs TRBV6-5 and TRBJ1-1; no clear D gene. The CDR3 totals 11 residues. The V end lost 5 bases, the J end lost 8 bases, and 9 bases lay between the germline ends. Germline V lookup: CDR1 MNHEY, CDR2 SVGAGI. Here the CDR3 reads CASSRESEAFF. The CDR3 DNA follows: TGTGCCAGCAGTCGGGAGTCCGAAGCTTTCTTT.

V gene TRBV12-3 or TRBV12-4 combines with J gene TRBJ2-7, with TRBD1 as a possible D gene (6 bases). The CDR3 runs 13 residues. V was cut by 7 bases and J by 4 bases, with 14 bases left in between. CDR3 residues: CASTLSGEYEQYF. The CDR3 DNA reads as TGTGCCAGCACCCTATCAGGGGAGTACGAGCAGTACTTC.

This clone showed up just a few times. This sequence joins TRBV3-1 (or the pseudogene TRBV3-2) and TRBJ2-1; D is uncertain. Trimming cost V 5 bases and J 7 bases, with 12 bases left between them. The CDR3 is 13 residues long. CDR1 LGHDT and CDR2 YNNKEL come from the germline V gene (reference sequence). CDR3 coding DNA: TGTGCCAGCAGCTACCTCAGTCGTAATGAGCAGTTCTTC. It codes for CASSYLSRNEQFF.

The chain's CDR3 is CASSYLSWGGTEAFF. DNA of the CDR3: TGTGCCAGCAGTTACCTCTCGTGGGGTGGCACTGAAGCTTTCTTT. The chain has TRBV6-2 or TRBV6-3 and TRBJ1-1; no definite D call. In germline, CDR1 is MNHEY, CDR2 SVGEGT. The CDR3 extends over 15 amino acids. Between the trimmed V and J ends, which lost 2 bases and 4 bases, there was a span of 14 bases.

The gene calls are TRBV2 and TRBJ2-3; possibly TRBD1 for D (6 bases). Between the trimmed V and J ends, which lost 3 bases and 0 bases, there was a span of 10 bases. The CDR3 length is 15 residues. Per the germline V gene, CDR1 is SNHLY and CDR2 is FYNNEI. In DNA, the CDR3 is TGTGCCAGCAGTGAGCAGGGGAAGAGCACAGATACGCAGTATTTT. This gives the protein CASSEQGKSTDTQYF. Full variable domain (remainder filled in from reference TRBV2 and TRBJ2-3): EPEVTQTPSHQVTQMGQEVILRCVPISNHLYFYWYRQILGQKVEFLVSFYNNEISEKSEIFDDQFSVERPDGSNFTLKIRSTKLEDSAMYFCASSEQGKSTDTQYFGPGTRLTVL.

As DNA, the CDR3 is TGCGCCAGCAGCATAACAGGCCAAGGTGAAAAACTGTTTTTT. Translated, it gives CASSITGQGEKLFF. The chain is built from TRBV5-1 and TRBJ1-4; TRBD1 might be the D (5 bases). The CDR3 spans 14 residues. The ends were cut back, 4 bases at V and 7 bases at J, with 14 bases in the middle. Germline assignment: CDR1 SGHRS and CDR2 YFSETQ.

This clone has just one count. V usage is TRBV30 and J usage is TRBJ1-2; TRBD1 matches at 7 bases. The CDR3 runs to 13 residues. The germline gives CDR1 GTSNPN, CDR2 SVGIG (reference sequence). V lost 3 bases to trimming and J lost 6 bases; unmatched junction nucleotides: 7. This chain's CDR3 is CAWSLETGNGYTF. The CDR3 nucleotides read TGTGCCTGGAGCCTCGAGACAGGGAATGGCTACACCTTC.

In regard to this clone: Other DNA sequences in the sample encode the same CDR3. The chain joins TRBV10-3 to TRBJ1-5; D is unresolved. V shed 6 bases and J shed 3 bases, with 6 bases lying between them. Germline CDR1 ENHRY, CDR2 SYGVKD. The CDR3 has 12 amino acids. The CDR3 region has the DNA TGTGCCATCAGGACGGACAATCAGCCCCAGCATTTT. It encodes CAIRTDNQPQHF.

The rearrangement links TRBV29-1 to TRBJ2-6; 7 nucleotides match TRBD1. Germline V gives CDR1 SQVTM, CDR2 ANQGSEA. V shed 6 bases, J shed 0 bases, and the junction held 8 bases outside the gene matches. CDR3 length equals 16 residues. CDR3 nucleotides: TGCAGCGTGGGGTTCGGGACAGACTCTGGGGCCAACGTCCTGACTTTC. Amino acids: CSVGFGTDSGANVLTF.

The CDR3 DNA reads TGTGCCTGGAGTACAGGGACCTACTCTGGAAACACCATATATTTT. Protein: CAWSTGTYSGNTIYF. The chain couples TRBV30 to TRBJ1-3, with a weak D call TRBD1 (6 bases). Germline V gene data show CDR1 as GTSNPN and CDR2 as SVGIG (reference sequence). Trimming cost V 2 bases and J 0 bases, with 11 bases left between them. This CDR3 region has 15 residues.

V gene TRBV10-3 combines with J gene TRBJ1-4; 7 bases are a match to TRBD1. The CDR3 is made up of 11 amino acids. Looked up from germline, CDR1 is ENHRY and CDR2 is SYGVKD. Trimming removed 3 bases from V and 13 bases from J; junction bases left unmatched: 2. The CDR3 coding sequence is TGTGCCATCAGTGAAGGGGGCGGACTGTTTTTT. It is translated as CAISEGGGLFF.

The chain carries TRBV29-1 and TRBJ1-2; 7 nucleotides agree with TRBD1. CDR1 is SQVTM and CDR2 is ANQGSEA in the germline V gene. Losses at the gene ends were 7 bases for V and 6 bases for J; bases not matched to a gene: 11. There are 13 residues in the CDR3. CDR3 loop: CSGVDRSVDGYTF. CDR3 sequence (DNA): TGCAGCGGTGTGGACAGGTCTGTCGATGGCTACACCTTC. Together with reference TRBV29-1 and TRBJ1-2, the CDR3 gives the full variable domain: SAVISQKPSRDICQRGTSLTIQCQVDSQVTMMFWYRQQPGQSLTLIATANQGSEATYESGFVIDKFPISRPNLTFSTLTVSNMSPEDSSIYLCSGVDRSVDGYTFGSGTRLTVV.

CDR3 nucleotides: TGTGCCAGCAGCTTTGGTTTGAGGTCTGCGAACACCGGGGAGCTGTTTTTT. Its translation: CASSFGLRSANTGELFF. The chain couples TRBV11-3 to TRBJ2-2, with D unclear. Trimming removed 3 bases at V and 0 bases at J, with 14 bases between. The CDR3 length is 17 residues. Germline CDR1 is SGHNT and CDR2 is YENEEA.

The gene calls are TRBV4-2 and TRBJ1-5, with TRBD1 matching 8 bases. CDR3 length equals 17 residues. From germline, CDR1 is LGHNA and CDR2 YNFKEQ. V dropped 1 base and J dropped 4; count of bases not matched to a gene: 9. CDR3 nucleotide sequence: TGTGCCAGCAGCCAAGGTCAAACAGGGGGTTTTAATCAGCCCCAGCATTTT. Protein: CASSQGQTGGFNQPQHF.

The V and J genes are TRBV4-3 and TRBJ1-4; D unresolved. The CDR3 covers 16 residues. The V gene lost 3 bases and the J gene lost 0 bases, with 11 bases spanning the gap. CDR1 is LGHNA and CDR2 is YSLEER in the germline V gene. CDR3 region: CASSHGLSTTNEKLFF. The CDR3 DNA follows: TGCGCCAGCAGCCATGGACTTTCTACAACTAATGAAAAACTGTTTTTT.

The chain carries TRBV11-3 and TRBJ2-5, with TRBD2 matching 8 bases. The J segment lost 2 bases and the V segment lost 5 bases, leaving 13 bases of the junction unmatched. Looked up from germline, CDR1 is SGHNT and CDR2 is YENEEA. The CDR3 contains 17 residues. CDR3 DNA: TGTGCCAGCAGCAAAGGGGTCGCGGGAGGAAGGCAAGAGACCCAGTACTTC. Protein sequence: CASSKGVAGGRQETQYF. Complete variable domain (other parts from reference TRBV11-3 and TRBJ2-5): EAGVVQSPRYKIIEKKQPVAFWCNPISGHNTLYWYLQNLGQGPELLIRYENEEAVDDSQLPKDRFSAERLKGVDSTLKIQPAELGDSAVYLCASSKGVAGGRQETQYFGPGTRLLVL.

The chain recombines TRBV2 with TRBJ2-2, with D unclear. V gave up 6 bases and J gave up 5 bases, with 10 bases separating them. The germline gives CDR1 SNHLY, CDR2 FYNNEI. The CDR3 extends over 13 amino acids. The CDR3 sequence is CASRAAQTGELFF. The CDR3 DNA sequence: TGTGCCAGCAGGGCCGCGCAGACCGGGGAGCTGTTTTTT.